This T cell receptor (beta chain) appears in the sequencing data of a study of T cell responses to AZD1222 COVID-19 vaccine. General study findings and limits: Within unmutated variant regions lay the reported targets of nearly half of spike-specific TCRs. White British donors predominated, females outnumbered males, and clonal diversity was possibly underestimated. Compared with day 0, the breadth and depth of the Spike-specific TCR repertoire rose significantly after two doses of AZD1222. Sampled repertoires all dated from after the peak T cell response.

Germline V CDR1 and CDR2: SGHDT, YYEEEE. The V end lost 0 bases, the J end lost 5 bases, and 20 bases lay between the germline ends. The CDR3 totals 18 residues. In the case of this clone: Its target is not known.

Using immunoSEQ multiplex PCR, the repertoire was profiled, and TCRdb retains in-frame clones only, with some absent. The table lists over 85,000 clones, around nine tenths of them singletons. The input for sequencing was peripheral blood, taken on day 0 of AZD1222 vaccination. The rearrangement joins TRBV5-6 to TRBJ1-4; D is perhaps TRBD1 (5 bases). The clonotype was recovered from an adult in good health. DNA for the CDR3: TGTGCCAGCAGCTTGGAGGGTCTTCCGGGACGGGAGAATGAAAAACTGTTTTTT. Its protein product is CASSLEGLPGRENEKLFF. Together with reference TRBV5-6 and TRBJ1-4, the CDR3 gives the full variable domain: DAGVTQSPTHLIKTRGQQVTLRCSPKSGHDTVSWYQQALGQGPQFIFQYYEEEERQRGNFPDRFSGHQFPNYSSELNVNALLLGDSALYLCASSLEGLPGRENEKLFFGSGTQLSVL.